Listed below are T cell receptor beta chains from one sample, sequenced in a study of glioma-infiltrating T cells. TCRdb recomputed calls from the multiplex PCR reads with MiXCR, one row per CDR3 protein. The sample consists of more than 110,000 distinct CDR3 sequences, about 39% of them appearing once. The sequenced material came from glioma tissue, nonneoplastic brain tissue, or PBMCs (not recorded which). The source is a human donor with low-grade glioma or glioblastoma, undergoing nonglioma brain surgery, or in good health (not recorded which). Both conserved end residues are trimmed from each CDR3.

j_call: TRBJ1-4
v_call: TRBV4-1
cdr3_aa: ASSQVHRSNEKLF

j_call: TRBJ2-7
v_call: TRBV6-2/TRBV6-3
cdr3_aa: ASRRSGQGWFEQY

j_call: TRBJ1-3
v_call: TRBV7-6
cdr3_aa: ASSSGHGGNTIY

j_call: TRBJ2-2
v_call: TRBV24-1
cdr3_aa: ATSLGTDTGELF

j_call: TRBJ1-5
v_call: TRBV15
cdr3_aa: ATSRVTPSSNQPQH

j_call: TRBJ2-1
v_call: TRBV24-1
cdr3_aa: ATELAGSNEQF

j_call: TRBJ2-3
v_call: TRBV6-6
cdr3_aa: ASSYDTDTQY

j_call: TRBJ1-3
v_call: TRBV4-3
cdr3_aa: ASSPRTVGNTIY

j_call: TRBJ2-3
v_call: TRBV7-9
cdr3_aa: ASSLRGPTGDTQY

j_call: TRBJ2-5
v_call: TRBV6-6
cdr3_aa: ASSYPSGGRGTQY

j_call: TRBJ1-1
v_call: TRBV6-1
cdr3_aa: ASMVEAVGTEAF

j_call: TRBJ2-1
v_call: TRBV10-2
cdr3_aa: ASSESRGEQF

j_call: TRBJ1-4
v_call: TRBV10-3
cdr3_aa: AISSQGGQSNEKLF

j_call: TRBJ2-7
v_call: TRBV6-2/TRBV6-3
cdr3_aa: ASSPQYEQY

j_call: TRBJ2-1
v_call: TRBV20-1
cdr3_aa: SAYGAPSYNEQF

j_call: TRBJ2-5
v_call: TRBV18
cdr3_aa: ASSPAPQETQY

j_call: TRBJ2-7
v_call: TRBV27
cdr3_aa: ASSPRQADSYEQY

j_call: TRBJ2-3
v_call: TRBV7-9
cdr3_aa: ASSQGLAVVPT

j_call: TRBJ2-7
v_call: TRBV6-1
cdr3_aa: ASSGPRYEQY

j_call: TRBJ2-3
v_call: TRBV6-2/TRBV6-3
cdr3_aa: ASRSRTSGVPYTQY

j_call: TRBJ1-1
v_call: TRBV2
cdr3_aa: ASSASIYTEAF

j_call: TRBJ1-1
v_call: TRBV20-1
cdr3_aa: SATGGTTGHTEAF

j_call: TRBJ1-5
v_call: TRBV2
cdr3_aa: ASSEEISNQPQH

j_call: TRBJ1-3
v_call: TRBV7-2
cdr3_aa: ASSFTGTPGNTIY

j_call: TRBJ2-1
v_call: TRBV6-6
cdr3_aa: ASSYSRTPYNEQF